These 27 T cell receptor beta chains share one sample of origin, sequenced in a study of OX40 agonist ivuxolimab in advanced cancers. The library was prepared using the immunoSEQ multiplex PCR assay. The table was pulled from immuneACCESS by TCRdb, which kept in-frame rearrangements only. Such tables lose some clones; where checked, under half of the loss comes from unresolved V genes, and the rest has no known cause. The sample table records tens of thousands of clones; over 65% of these occur just once. The ten biggest clones cover less than 4% of the sample. The sequencing used CD4+ or CD8+ T cells sorted from blood, collected in a trial of the OX40 agonist ivuxolimab. These receptor sequences come from an adult with an advanced solid tumor such as melanoma, head and neck, liver or kidney cancer.

This chain uses TRBV5-6 with TRBJ2-7; tentatively, D is TRBD2 (6 bases). CDR1 and CDR2 from the germline V gene are SGHDT and YYEEEE. The CDR3 spans 13 residues. The V gene lost 2 bases and the J gene lost 7 bases, with 13 bases spanning the gap. The CDR3 nucleotides read TGTGCCAGCAGCTTACGGAGGGTAGGGGAGCAGTACTTC. Protein: CASSLRRVGEQYF.

This rearrangement joins TRBV5-1 to TRBJ2-3; 12 nucleotides align to TRBD1. Germline CDR1 and CDR2: SGHRS and YFSETQ. V shed 6 bases, J shed 4 bases, and the junction held 6 bases outside the gene matches. The length of the CDR3 is 15 residues. As DNA, the CDR3 is TGCGCCAGCAACCGGGGGACAGGGGGCCCAGATACGCAGTATTTT. Encoded protein: CASNRGTGGPDTQYF.

This clone has a single count. In DNA, the CDR3 is TGTGCCAGCAGTGGACAGCTCTATAGCAATCAGCCCCAGCATTTT. It encodes CASSGQLYSNQPQHF. The chain joins TRBV28 to TRBJ1-5, with D maybe TRBD1 (6 bases). The germline gives CDR1 MDHEN, CDR2 SYDVKM. Trimming shortened V by 5 bases and J by 0 bases, and 11 bases separated the two germline ends. The CDR3 is made up of 15 amino acids.

J is TRBJ2-7 and V is TRBV9; possibly TRBD2 for D (6 bases). The germline V and J ends were trimmed by 4 bases and 2 bases, with 19 bases remaining between them. Per germline, CDR1 SGDLS and CDR2 YYNGEE. The CDR3 has 16 residues. CDR3 amino acids: CASSPRLGGSPYEQYF. DNA of the CDR3: TGTGCCAGCAGCCCCCGATTGGGGGGTAGCCCCTACGAGCAGTACTTC.

In regard to this clone: One end of the junction varies from germline; a read error may be responsible. V usage is TRBV28 and J usage is TRBJ1-2; D is uncertain. Germline CDR1 is MDHEN and CDR2 is SYDVKM. The CDR3 is 10 residues long. CDR3 sequence reads: CASSLYRTYF. The CDR3 nucleotides read TGTGCCAGCAGTTTATACCGGACGTACTTC.

In DNA form, the CDR3 reads TGTGCCAGTAGGGTGACAGTTCAGTCCTACAATGAGCAGTTCTTC. Its protein is CASRVTVQSYNEQFF. The J gene is TRBJ2-1, the V gene TRBV19; tentatively, D is TRBD1 (5 bases). CDR1 is LNHDA and CDR2 is SQIVND in the germline V gene (reference sequence). V gave up 6 bases and J gave up 1 base, with 13 bases separating them. This CDR3 is 15 amino acids long.

The chain carries TRBV7-8 and TRBJ2-7, with a tentative D call TRBD1 (6 bases). V lost 5 bases and J lost 2, with 16 bases in between. The CDR3 consists of 15 residues. CDR1 and CDR2 from the germline V gene are SGHVS and FQNEAQ. The CDR3 DNA sequence: TGTGCCAGCAGCGCCTACCGGGCAGGGGCCTACGAGCAGTACTTC. The encoded protein is CASSAYRAGAYEQYF.

This clone was recorded only once. CDR3 nucleotides: TGTGCCAGCAGCCCGGGAGACAGGGATTCCTACGAGCAGTACTTC. Residues: CASSPGDRDSYEQYF. J is TRBJ2-7 and V is TRBV28, with D maybe TRBD1 (7 bases). CDR1 is MDHEN and CDR2 is SYDVKM in the germline V gene. The CDR3 runs to 15 residues. V was shortened by 6 bases and J by 1 base, with 16 bases between the two germline ends.

This clone was counted a single time. The chain combines TRBV30 with TRBJ2-6; D is unresolved. Germline loops: CDR1 GTSNPN, CDR2 SVGIG (reference sequence). The length of the CDR3 is 13 residues. The V end was cut by 1 base, the J end by 0 bases, with 1 base between. CDR3 DNA: TGTGCCTGGAGTGCCTCTGGGGCCAACGTCCTGACTTTC. Translation gives CAWSASGANVLTF. Using reference TRBV30 and TRBJ2-6 for the parts outside the CDR3, the full variable domain is SQTIHQWPATLVQPVGSPLSLECTVEGTSNPNLYWYRQAAGRGLQLLFYSVGIGQISSEVPQNLSASRPQDRQFILSSKKLLLSDSGFYLCAWSASGANVLTFGAGSRLTVL.

The chain couples TRBV11-2 to TRBJ2-1; 7 bases line up with TRBD2. This CDR3 is 17 amino acids long. CDR1 and CDR2 from the germline V gene are SGHAT and FQNNGV. Trimming took 5 bases from V and 7 from J; bases not matched to a gene: 17. DNA for the CDR3: TGTGCCAGCAGCCCGGCCTTCACTAGCGTCCGAGTAAATGAGCAGTTCTTC. As protein: CASSPAFTSVRVNEQFF.

The chain has TRBV7-9 and TRBJ1-2; the D is unclear. Germline assignment: CDR1 SEHNR and CDR2 FQNEAQ (reference sequence). This CDR3 has 14 amino acids. V lost 1 base and J 6 bases, leaving 12 bases between the germline ends. The CDR3 DNA is TGTGCCAGCAGCTTAGGACTGCTGAGGAATGGCTACACCTTC. Translation: CASSLGLLRNGYTF.

The rearrangement joins TRBV5-1 to TRBJ1-4; D perhaps matches TRBD1 (5 bases). Trimming pared 2 bases from V and 10 bases from J, leaving 9 bases between. Per germline, CDR1 SGHRS and CDR2 YFSETQ. The CDR3 is 12 residues long. CDR3 protein: CASSFDQGKLFF. In DNA, the CDR3 is TGCGCCAGCAGCTTTGACCAGGGAAAACTGTTTTTT.

The chain combines TRBV6-4 with TRBJ2-5; D gene uncertain. Germline V gene data show CDR1 as MRHNA and CDR2 as SNTAGT. V was cut by 3 bases and J by 3 bases, with 17 bases left in between. The CDR3 covers 16 residues. This CDR3 is CASSDSGPPPKETQYF. The CDR3 DNA reads as TGTGCCAGCAGTGATTCTGGCCCCCCTCCCAAAGAGACCCAGTACTTC.

V and J are TRBV7-9 and TRBJ1-3; D call uncertain. Trimming stripped 1 base from V and 0 bases from J, with 7 bases between. The germline V gene has CDR1 SEHNR and CDR2 FQNEAQ (reference sequence). The CDR3 contains 15 residues. CDR3 residues: CASSLDRSSGNTIYF. CDR3 in DNA: TGTGCCAGCAGCTTAGACCGTAGCTCTGGAAACACCATATATTTT.

This clone was seen more than once but under ten times. V gene TRBV10-3 combines with J gene TRBJ1-2; maybe TRBD1 (5 bases). This CDR3 has 15 amino acids. The V end lost 0 bases, the J end lost 4 bases, and 12 bases lay between the germline ends. From germline, CDR1 is ENHRY and CDR2 SYGVKD. The DNA of the CDR3 is TGTGCCATCAGTGAGTCTAGGGGTAGCGGCTATGGCTACACCTTC. As protein: CAISESRGSGYGYTF.

The chain joins TRBV6-5 to TRBJ2-5, with unresolved D. Trimming shortened V by 0 bases and J by 1 base, and 3 bases separated the two germline ends. Looked up from germline, CDR1 is MNHEY and CDR2 is SVGAGI. The CDR3 loop spans 13 amino acids. This CDR3 reads CASSYSGQETQYF. CDR3 DNA: TGTGCCAGCAGTTACTCCGGCCAAGAGACCCAGTACTTC.

The sample holds a few counts of this clone. The gene calls are TRBV11-3 and TRBJ2-7, with D unresolved. This CDR3 has 14 amino acids. Germline values: CDR1 SGHNT, CDR2 YENEEA. Trimming took off 3 bases at V and 2 bases at J, with 11 bases between the two ends. DNA of the CDR3: TGTGCCAGCAGCTTCAGTGGGGATGCCTACGAGCAGTACTTC. Protein sequence: CASSFSGDAYEQYF.

This clone occurred once. The chain has TRBV5-6 and TRBJ2-7, with TRBD1 as a possible D gene (6 bases). V dropped 4 bases and J dropped 1 base, with 18 bases sitting between them. Germline CDR1 SGHDT, CDR2 YYEEEE. The CDR3 consists of 16 residues. The DNA of the CDR3 is TGTGCCAGCAGCCCAAAAGAAATACAGGGATCCTACGAGCAGTACTTC. Its protein is CASSPKEIQGSYEQYF.

This chain connects TRBV11-3 to TRBJ2-6; D possibly corresponds to TRBD1 (6 bases). The CDR3 consists of 15 residues. Germline CDR1 and CDR2: SGHNT and YENEEA. Trimming took off 6 bases at V and 5 bases at J, with 14 bases between the two ends. CDR3 protein: CASSIQGPRANVLTF. CDR3 nucleotide sequence: TGTGCCAGCAGTATACAGGGTCCAAGGGCCAACGTCCTGACTTTC.

V usage is TRBV9 and J usage is TRBJ1-3; no reliable D call. CDR1 is SGDLS, CDR2 YYNGEE, per germline. V was trimmed by 0 bases and J by 7 bases, leaving 11 bases between them. The CDR3 sequence is 14 residues long. The CDR3 sequence is CASSVAPESNTIYF. CDR3 nucleotides: TGTGCCAGCAGCGTAGCCCCCGAATCGAACACCATATATTTT. Combining the CDR3 with reference TRBV9 and TRBJ1-3 gives the whole variable domain DSGVTQTPKHLITATGQRVTLRCSPRSGDLSVYWYQQSLDQGLQFLIQYYNGEERAKGNILERFSAQQFPDLHSELNLSSLELGDSALYFCASSVAPESNTIYFGEGSWLTVV.

This clone has just one count. The V and J genes are TRBV7-3 and TRBJ2-3, with a weak D call TRBD2 (5 bases). The V end lost 4 bases, the J end lost 2 bases, and 10 bases lay between the germline ends. The CDR3 is made up of 14 amino acids. Germline CDR1 is SGHTA and CDR2 is FQGTGA. For the CDR3, the DNA is TGTGCCAGCAGCTCCCGGGGAGTCACAGATACGCAGTATTTT. It encodes CASSSRGVTDTQYF.

In its sample, this clone was seen a few times. The chain employs TRBV6-5 and TRBJ2-4; 7 bases align to TRBD2. Germline V gene sequence: CDR1 MNHEY, CDR2 SVGAGI. The CDR3 consists of 11 residues. Losses at the gene ends were 8 bases for V and 8 bases for J; bases not matched to a gene: 3. CDR3 coding DNA: TGTGCCAGCGTTGGGGGGGACATTCAGTACTTC. Its protein is CASVGGDIQYF.

CDR3 in amino acids: CASSPVAGGSSYNEQFF. CDR3 nucleotides: TGTGCCAGCTCACCCGTAGCGGGGGGGAGCTCCTACAATGAGCAGTTCTTC. The chain recombines TRBV18 with TRBJ2-1, with TRBD2 matching 11 bases. CDR1 and CDR2 (germline): KGHSH, LQKENI. V trimming: 3 bases; J trimming: 0 bases; junction bases outside the gene matches: 4. CDR3 size: 17 residues. The entire variable domain, with the rest obtained from reference TRBV18 and TRBJ2-1, is as follows: NAGVMQNPRHLVRRRGQEARLRCSPMKGHSHVYWYRQLPEEGLKFMVYLQKENIIDESGMPKERFSAEFPKEGPSILRIQQVVRGDSAAYFCASSPVAGGSSYNEQFFGPGTRLTVL.

For the CDR3, the DNA is TGTGCCAGCAGCCCACAGGGTGAGAACACTGAAGCTTTCTTT. Translation: CASSPQGENTEAFF. The chain is built from TRBV7-9 and TRBJ1-1; a possible D gene is TRBD1 (6 bases). Germline V gives CDR1 SEHNR, CDR2 FQNEAQ (reference sequence). There are 14 residues in the CDR3. V lost 5 bases and J lost 1, with 11 bases in between.

CDR3 DNA: TGCGCCAGCAGCCAAGGGGCGACAGGGAACACCGGGGAGCTGTTTTTT. This encodes CASSQGATGNTGELFF. The chain is built from TRBV4-1 and TRBJ2-2, with D possibly being TRBD1 (6 bases). The CDR3 loop spans 16 amino acids. V dropped 1 base and J dropped 1 base, with 10 bases sitting between them. CDR1 and CDR2 from the germline V gene are MGHRA and YSYEKL.

The rearrangement links TRBV11-2 to TRBJ2-7, with D unclear. From germline, CDR1 is SGHAT and CDR2 FQNNGV. The CDR3 sequence is 14 residues long. V gave up 1 base and J gave up 1 base, with 8 bases separating them. The CDR3 loop reads CASSLGKGSYEQYF. In nucleotides, the CDR3 is TGTGCCAGCAGCTTAGGAAAAGGTTCCTACGAGCAGTACTTC.

This clone was detected only once. The V call is TRBV2, the J call TRBJ2-7, with D possibly matching TRBD2 (5 bases). This CDR3 is built from 11 residues. V lost 5 bases, J lost 5 bases, and 7 bases lay in between. Germline CDR1 is SNHLY and CDR2 is FYNNEI. Written as DNA, the CDR3 is TGTGCCAGCAGTTCCGGGAACGAGCAGTACTTC. It specifies CASSSGNEQYF.